This TCR beta chain was sequenced during a study of PD-1 blockade in mismatch repair-deficient tumors. V lost 8 bases to trimming and J lost 6 bases, with 7 bases between them. Germline V gene data show CDR1 as MNHNY and CDR2 as SVGAGI (reference sequence). The length of the CDR3 is 10 residues. Generated by immunoSEQ multiplex PCR, the TCRdb table keeps only in-frame clones and is missing some. The repertoire holds under 75,000 clones, with around 88% as singletons. Every patient had mismatch repair deficiency by PCR or immunohistochemistry. The source of this sequence is an adult with mismatch repair-deficient cancer. The specimen was peripheral blood, collected 52 weeks after starting pembrolizumab. J is TRBJ1-1 and V is TRBV6-6; D is uncertain. CDR3 coding DNA: TGTGCCAGCGGACTCCCTGAAGCTTTCTTT. Translation gives CASGLPEAFF.